This passage covers 17 T cell receptor beta chains from one sample sequenced in a study of shared clonotypes between healthy human individuals. Selected positively for CCR7 and CD45RO-negative, naive CD8 cells excluded terminally differentiated effector memory CD45RA+ cells. Sequenced by immunoSEQ multiplex PCR; TCRdb stores in-frame clones only, minus some. The table shows about 2.1 million clones, with about 93% occurring only once. Sequenced sample: naive CD8+ T cells from PBMCs. The origin of the receptors is a man younger than 35 in good health. Some clones in this sample may be carry-over from other donors' samples.

The V call is TRBV9, the J call TRBJ2-5; TRBD1 agrees at 9 bases. With V trimmed by 0 bases and J by 4 bases, 7 bases remained unmatched. Looked up from germline, CDR1 is SGDLS and CDR2 is YYNGEE. This CDR3 spans 16 amino acids. The CDR3 loop reads CASSVGVLGQGETQYF. DNA for the CDR3: TGTGCCAGCAGCGTAGGGGTACTGGGACAGGGAGAGACCCAGTACTTC.

The gene calls are TRBV4-2 and TRBJ2-7; 8 nucleotides align to TRBD1. The CDR3 totals 15 residues. J was trimmed by 3 bases and V by 1 base; bases with no gene match: 5. Germline assignment: CDR1 LGHNA and CDR2 YNFKEQ. CDR3 sequence reads: CASSQATGANYEQYF. The DNA of the CDR3 is TGTGCCAGCAGCCAAGCGACAGGGGCAAACTACGAGCAGTACTTC.

The gene calls are TRBV28 and TRBJ2-7; 9 bases are shared with TRBD1. CDR1 is MDHEN and CDR2 is SYDVKM in the germline V gene. CDR3 length: 15 residues. V was clipped by 6 bases and J by 2 bases; unmatched bases: 8. The CDR3 region has the DNA TGTGCCAGCAGGCGATTAGGGACAGGGCCCTACGAGCAGTACTTC. Its translation is CASRRLGTGPYEQYF.

The genes are TRBV6-5 and TRBJ1-5, with D perhaps TRBD1 (6 bases). Trimming took 7 bases from V and 7 from J, leaving 14 bases between them. The CDR3 is made up of 13 amino acids. The V gene's germline CDR1 is MNHEY and CDR2 SVGAGI. The CDR3 DNA reads TGTGCCAGCAAGGGACACTTGGGACAGCCCCAGCATTTT. This sequence encodes CASKGHLGQPQHF.

The genes are TRBV28 and TRBJ2-3; D possibly corresponds to TRBD1 (5 bases). This CDR3 spans 13 amino acids. CDR1 is MDHEN and CDR2 is SYDVKM in the germline V gene. Trimming cost V 6 bases and J 8 bases, with 15 bases left between them. The CDR3 nucleotides read TGTGCCAGCAGACAAAGGGGCTACGTTACGCAGTATTTT. Amino acids: CASRQRGYVTQYF. The whole variable domain, remainder taken from reference TRBV28 and TRBJ2-3, is DVKVTQSSRYLVKRTGEKVFLECVQDMDHENMFWYRQDPGLGLRLIYFSYDVKMKEKGDIPEGYSVSREKKERFSLILESASTNQTSMYLCASRQRGYVTQYFGPGTRLTVL.

This clone was observed once. This rearrangement joins TRBV7-6 to TRBJ2-3; TRBD2 matches at 14 bases. The CDR3 totals 16 residues. Germline lookup yields CDR1 SGHVS and CDR2 FNYEAQ. After removal of 5 bases from V and 2 bases from J, the junction contained 3 bases not matched to a gene. This chain's CDR3 is CASSPGLAGVTDTQYF. CDR3 in DNA: TGTGCCAGCAGCCCGGGACTAGCGGGGGTCACAGATACGCAGTATTTT. Filled out from reference TRBV7-6 and TRBJ2-3, the complete variable domain reads GAGVSQSPRYKVTKRGQDVALRCDPISGHVSLYWYRQALGQGPEFLTYFNYEAQQDKSGLPNDRFSAERPEGSISTLTIQRTEQRDSAMYRCASSPGLAGVTDTQYFGPGTRLTVL.

This CDR3 reads CASSQESTGLYGYTF. The DNA of the CDR3 is TGCGCCAGCAGCCAAGAATCGACAGGCCTCTATGGCTACACCTTC. The rearrangement joins TRBV4-3 to TRBJ1-2; the D gene is possibly TRBD1 (6 bases). CDR1 and CDR2 (germline): LGHNA, YSLEER. CDR3 length: 15 amino acids. V shed 0 bases and J shed 4 bases, with 12 bases lying between them.

V and J are TRBV5-5 and TRBJ2-7; D gene uncertain. The germline V and J ends were trimmed by 2 bases and 4 bases, with 16 bases remaining between them. Germline loops: CDR1 SGHKS, CDR2 YYEKEE (reference sequence). This CDR3 has 15 residues. This CDR3 is CASSLRSLQTYEQYF. DNA for the CDR3: TGTGCCAGCAGCTTAAGGTCCCTCCAGACGTACGAGCAGTACTTC.

This chain links TRBV7-7 with TRBJ1-1, with TRBD1 as a possible D gene (6 bases). The germline V and J ends were trimmed by 1 base and 11 bases, with 20 bases remaining between them. The CDR3 length is 15 residues. The V gene's germline CDR1 is SSHAT and CDR2 FNYEAQ (reference sequence). CDR3 in amino acids: CASSLGGGLILMAFF. The DNA for the CDR3 is TGTGCCAGCAGCTTAGGGGGGGGCCTTATCCTTATGGCTTTCTTT.

The chain couples TRBV27 to TRBJ1-1; D is unresolved. Germline CDR1 reads MNHEY; CDR2 reads SMNVEV (reference sequence). Trimming cost V 2 bases and J 0 bases, with 7 bases left between them. The CDR3 is 14 residues long. CDR3 in DNA: TGTGCCAGCAGTTTACTCATGATGAACACTGAAGCTTTCTTT. Encoded protein: CASSLLMMNTEAFF.

The V and J genes are TRBV18 and TRBJ1-5, with a weak D call TRBD1 (6 bases). The length of the CDR3 is 15 residues. In germline, CDR1 is KGHSH, CDR2 LQKENI. V lost 2 bases and J 6 bases, leaving 14 bases between the germline ends. In DNA form, the CDR3 reads TGTGCCAGCTCACCAGAGAGGGGGGCGATTCAGCCCCAGCATTTT. It specifies CASSPERGAIQPQHF.

This chain connects TRBV10-2 to TRBJ2-1; TRBD1 matches at 8 bases. The CDR3 has 13 amino acids. Trimming took 9 bases from V and 7 from J; bases not matched to a gene: 8. Germline values: CDR1 WSHSY, CDR2 SAAADI. The DNA of the CDR3 is TGCGCCAGTGACCTTACAGGGGGGAATGAGCAGTTCTTC. This codes for CASDLTGGNEQFF.

The chain combines TRBV10-3 with TRBJ1-4; D is unclear. Between the trimmed V and J ends, which lost 2 bases and 3 bases, there was a span of 4 bases. This CDR3 has 13 residues. Germline V gene lookup returns CDR1 ENHRY and CDR2 SYGVKD. The CDR3 coding sequence is TGTGCCATCAGTGAGCGAGCTAATGAAAAACTGTTTTTT. Translated: CAISERANEKLFF.

The chain joins TRBV4-1 to TRBJ2-5, with 7 bases identical to TRBD2. The J call could be wrong; TRBJ2-7 is a better fit for the DNA end. This CDR3 contains 14 residues. The germline V gene encodes CDR1 MGHRA and CDR2 YSYEKL. The CDR3: CASSQVAGSYEQYF. The DNA of the CDR3 is TGCGCCAGCAGCCAAGTAGCGGGTTCCTACGAGCAGTACTTC.

The rearrangement joins TRBV9 to TRBJ2-1, with 8 bases matching TRBD1. The length of the CDR3 is 13 residues. Germline V gives CDR1 SGDLS, CDR2 YYNGEE. V was pared by 4 bases and J by 7 bases, with 4 bases of the junction left unmatched. The CDR3 is CASSPTGDNEQFF. The CDR3 DNA sequence: TGTGCCAGCAGCCCGACAGGGGATAATGAGCAGTTCTTC.

This clone was seen a single time. The chain employs TRBV6-5 and TRBJ2-7; 7 nucleotides align to TRBD2. V was pared by 5 bases and J by 2 bases, with 6 bases of the junction left unmatched. The CDR3 has 14 amino acids. Germline lookup yields CDR1 MNHEY and CDR2 SVGAGI. The CDR3 bases are TGTGCCAGCAGTCTCCGGGACTACCCCTACGAGCAGTACTTC. The encoded protein is CASSLRDYPYEQYF.

This clone was picked up one time. The genes are TRBV11-3 and TRBJ1-5, with D maybe TRBD1 (6 bases). Germline loops: CDR1 SGHNT, CDR2 YENEEA. CDR3 length: 16 residues. Between the trimmed V and J ends, which lost 5 bases and 0 bases, there was a span of 14 bases. Here the CDR3 DNA reads TGTGCCAGCAGCCCAGAGGACAGTTTTAGCAATCAGCCCCAGCATTTT. The encoded protein is CASSPEDSFSNQPQHF.